One and the same sample provided the 3 T cell receptor beta chains below, sequenced in a study of blood T cell repertoires in COVID-19. TCRdb keeps only in-frame clones here, not all; method: immunoSEQ multiplex PCR. The table includes over 450,000 clones, roughly nine tenths detected once. Source material: peripheral blood. These receptors were obtained from a woman aged 45-59 years with COVID-19, enrolled during active disease.

CDR3 amino acids: CASSSSLLTGETQYF. CDR3 DNA: TGTGCCAGCAGCTCGAGTCTCTTAACGGGGGAGACCCAGTACTTC. The chain has TRBV5-6 and TRBJ2-5; weak D call: TRBD2 (5 bases). Germline V gives CDR1 SGHDT, CDR2 YYEEEE. V lost 3 bases and J 5 bases, leaving 17 bases between the germline ends. The CDR3 loop spans 15 amino acids.

This chain links TRBV4-1 with TRBJ2-2; 11 bases fit TRBD2. The CDR3 sequence is 15 residues long. The V segment lost 10 bases and the J segment 6 bases; nucleotides outside the gene matches: 10. The germline gives CDR1 MGHRA, CDR2 YSYEKL. The CDR3 DNA reads as TGCGCCACCCGAAATAGCGGGGGGGCCCCCGGGGAGCTGTTTTTT. This sequence encodes CATRNSGGAPGELFF.

The V gene is TRBV24-1, the J gene TRBJ2-6, with TRBD1 as a possible D gene (6 bases). CDR3 length: 16 residues. From germline, CDR1 is KGHDR and CDR2 SFDVKD. Trimming shortened V by 4 bases and J by 0 bases, and 9 bases separated the two germline ends. The CDR3 spells CATSDRTVSGANVLTF. CDR3 nucleotide sequence: TGTGCCACCAGTGACCGGACAGTCTCTGGGGCCAACGTCCTGACTTTC.